The present TCR beta chain was sequenced within a study of regulatory T cells in long-lasting Graves disease. Arm-PCR of CDR3 regions and iRepertoire HTBI primers were used to build TCR beta libraries. One entry per CDR3 protein results from TCRdb running MiXCR on the multiplex PCR reads. The sample gives about 470,000 distinct CDR3 sequences, 15% of which show up once; roughly 17% is in the top ten. CDR1 and CDR2 (germline): LNHDA, SQIVND (reference sequence). V shed 3 bases and J 4 bases; nucleotides not matched to a gene: 7. The CDR3 sequence is 16 residues long. This clonotype showed up just a few times. Documented time point: newly diagnosed GD, antithyroid drugs for less than 3 months. The TCR library was prepared using RNA isolated from PBMCs. The same specimen was also included in a second study, on T cells in Graves' hyperthyroidism and ophthalmopathy.

The V call is TRBV19, the J call TRBJ2-7, with 12 positions matching TRBD2. The clonotype originates from a woman aged 25 to 39 with Graves disease. This material consisted of peripheral blood mononuclear cells (PBMCs), taken at new diagnosis, from a patient treated with antithyroid drugs. CDR3 DNA sequence: TGTGCCAGTAGTATTAGTAGGACTAGCGGGACGTACGAGCAGTACTTC. Translated, it gives CASSISRTSGTYEQYF.